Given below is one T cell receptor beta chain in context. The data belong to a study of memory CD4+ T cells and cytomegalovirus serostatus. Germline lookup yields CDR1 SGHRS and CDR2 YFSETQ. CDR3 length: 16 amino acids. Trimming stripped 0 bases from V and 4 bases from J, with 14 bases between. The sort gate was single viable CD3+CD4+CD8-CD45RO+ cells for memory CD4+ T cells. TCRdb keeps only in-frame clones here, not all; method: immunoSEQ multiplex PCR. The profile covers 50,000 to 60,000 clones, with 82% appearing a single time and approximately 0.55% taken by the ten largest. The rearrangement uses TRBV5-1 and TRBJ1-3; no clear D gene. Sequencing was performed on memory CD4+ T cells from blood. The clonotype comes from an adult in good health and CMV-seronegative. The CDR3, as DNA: TGCGCCAGCAGCTTGGATGGGCCCGTTGGAGGAAACACCATATATTTT. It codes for CASSLDGPVGGNTIYF. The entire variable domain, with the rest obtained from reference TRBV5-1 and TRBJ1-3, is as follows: KAGVTQTPRYLIKTRGQQVTLSCSPISGHRSVSWYQQTPGQGLQFLFEYFSETQRNKGNFPGRFSGRQFSNSRSEMNVSTLELGDSALYLCASSLDGPVGGNTIYFGEGSWLTVV.